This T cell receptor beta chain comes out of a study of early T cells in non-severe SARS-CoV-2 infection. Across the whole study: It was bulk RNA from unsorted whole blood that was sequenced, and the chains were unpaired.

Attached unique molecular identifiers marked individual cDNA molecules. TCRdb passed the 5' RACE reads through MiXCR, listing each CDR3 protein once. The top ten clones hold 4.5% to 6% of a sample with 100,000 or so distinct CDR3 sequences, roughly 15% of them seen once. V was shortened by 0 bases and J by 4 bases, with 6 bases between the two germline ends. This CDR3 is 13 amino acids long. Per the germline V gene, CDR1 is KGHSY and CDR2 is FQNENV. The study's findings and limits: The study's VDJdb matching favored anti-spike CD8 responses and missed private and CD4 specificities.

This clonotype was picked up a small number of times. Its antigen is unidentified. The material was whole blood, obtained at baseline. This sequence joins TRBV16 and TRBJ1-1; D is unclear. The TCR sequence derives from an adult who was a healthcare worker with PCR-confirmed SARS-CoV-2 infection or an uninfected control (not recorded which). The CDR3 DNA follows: TGTGCCAGCAGCCAATCGCGGGCCACTGAAGCTTTCTTT. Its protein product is CASSQSRATEAFF.